This T cell receptor beta chain was captured by sequencing in a study of vaccination effects on CD4 cells after COVID-19. Study-level information: CD4+ T cells specific for antigen were expanded with viral peptide pools by the ViraFEST assay before sequencing.

This table comes from immunoSEQ multiplex PCR, and its TCRdb copy is limited to in-frame clones, with some not included. The sample gives around 27,000 clones, approximately 65% of which show up once; 9.9% is in the top ten. Germline CDR1 and CDR2: WNHNN and SYGVQD (reference sequence). The CDR3 runs 14 residues. J was trimmed by 3 bases and V by 6 bases; bases with no gene match: 7. Following 10 days of culture, CD4+ T cells were isolated. Study-wide findings and caveats: Late post-vaccination, clones induced by infection and those induced by vaccine underwent marked clonal contraction. In the study, convalescent patients were few, and early post-infection timepoints were absent.

Details on this clone: Its antigen remains unidentified.

The receptor's source is a human donor who received a COVID-19 vaccine. This chain links TRBV10-1 with TRBJ1-1; 7 positions match TRBD1. The input for sequencing was CD4+ T cells from PBMCs cultured without peptide, taken before COVID-19 vaccination. The CDR3: CASRSTGVDTEAFF. The DNA for the CDR3 is TGCGCCAGCAGATCTACAGGGGTCGACACTGAAGCTTTCTTT.